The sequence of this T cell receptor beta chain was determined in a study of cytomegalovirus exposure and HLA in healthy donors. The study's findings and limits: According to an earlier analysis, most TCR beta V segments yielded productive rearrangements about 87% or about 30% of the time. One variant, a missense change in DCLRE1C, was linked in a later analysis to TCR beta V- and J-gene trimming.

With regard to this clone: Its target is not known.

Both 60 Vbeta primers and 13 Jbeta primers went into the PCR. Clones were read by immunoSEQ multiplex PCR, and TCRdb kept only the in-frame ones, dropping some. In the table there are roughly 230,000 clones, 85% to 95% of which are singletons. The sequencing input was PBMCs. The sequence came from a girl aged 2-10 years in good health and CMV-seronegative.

CDR3 sequence reads: CASSVSASGTLGNEQFF. Here the CDR3 DNA reads TGTGCCAGCAGTGTTAGTGCTAGCGGGACCCTCGGCAATGAGCAGTTCTTC. This chain uses TRBV2 with TRBJ2-1; TRBD2 aligns across 9 bases. The trim removed 4 bases at V and 6 bases at J, leaving 13 bases unmatched. The length of the CDR3 is 17 residues. Germline assignment: CDR1 SNHLY and CDR2 FYNNEI.